This T cell receptor beta chain was documented in a study of blood T cell repertoires in COVID-19. In the study overall: Acute-phase and convalescent COVID-19 samples originated in the United States, Italy and Spain. PBMCs, B-cell-depleted T cells, or T cells provided the cDNA or gDNA that made up the material.

In the original workflow: Quantification of nucleated cells was approximated via reference gene primer amplification. Generated by immunoSEQ multiplex PCR, the TCRdb table keeps only in-frame clones and is missing some. V and J calls and clone size are those listed in that table; D and trimming were worked out from the DNA. The sample lists around 31,000 clones; 80% to 90% were seen once. The CDR3 has 15 residues. V lost 5 bases, J lost 0 bases, and 13 bases lay in between. The germline V gene has CDR1 MNHEY and CDR2 SVGAGI. Sequenced input: peripheral blood. The origin of this receptor is a man aged 60 to 69 with acute or convalescent COVID-19. This chain connects TRBV6-5 to TRBJ1-2; D may be TRBD1 (6 bases). The CDR3 sequence: CASSNGQPPNYGYTF. The CDR3 coding sequence is TGTGCCAGCAGTAACGGACAGCCCCCTAACTATGGCTACACCTTC.